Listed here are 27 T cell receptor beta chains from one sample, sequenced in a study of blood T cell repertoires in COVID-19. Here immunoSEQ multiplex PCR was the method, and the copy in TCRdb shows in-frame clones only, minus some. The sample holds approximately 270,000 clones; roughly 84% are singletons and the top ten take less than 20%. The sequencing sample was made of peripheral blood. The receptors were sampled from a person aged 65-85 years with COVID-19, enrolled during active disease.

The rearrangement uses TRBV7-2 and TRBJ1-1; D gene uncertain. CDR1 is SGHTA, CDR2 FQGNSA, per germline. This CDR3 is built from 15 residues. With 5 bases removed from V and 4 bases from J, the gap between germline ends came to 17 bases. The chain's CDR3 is CASSPGGVLGTEAFF. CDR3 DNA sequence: TGTGCCAGCAGCCCGGGAGGAGTCTTGGGCACTGAAGCTTTCTTT.

The CDR3 loop is CASRRGSSYNEQFF. Written as DNA, the CDR3 is TGTGCCAGCAGGCGGGGGAGCTCCTACAATGAGCAGTTCTTC. This chain uses TRBV2 with TRBJ2-1; 7 bases map to TRBD2. J was trimmed by 0 bases and V by 6 bases; bases with no gene match: 2. The V gene's germline CDR1 is SNHLY and CDR2 FYNNEI. This CDR3 is built from 14 residues. The full variable domain, in which reference TRBV2 and TRBJ2-1 provide the parts outside the CDR3, is EPEVTQTPSHQVTQMGQEVILRCVPISNHLYFYWYRQILGQKVEFLVSFYNNEISEKSEIFDDQFSVERPDGSNFTLKIRSTKLEDSAMYFCASRRGSSYNEQFFGPGTRLTVL.

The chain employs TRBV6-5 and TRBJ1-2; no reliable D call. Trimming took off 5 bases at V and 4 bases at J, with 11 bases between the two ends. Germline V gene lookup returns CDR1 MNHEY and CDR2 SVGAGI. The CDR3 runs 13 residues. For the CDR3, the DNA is TGTGCCAGCAGTCCATTGACTGCCTATGGCTACACCTTC. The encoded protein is CASSPLTAYGYTF.

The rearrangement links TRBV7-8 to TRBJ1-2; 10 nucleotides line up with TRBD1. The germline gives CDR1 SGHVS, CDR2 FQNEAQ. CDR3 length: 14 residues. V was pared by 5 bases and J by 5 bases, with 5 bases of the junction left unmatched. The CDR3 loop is CASSETGGGYGYTF. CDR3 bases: TGTGCCAGCAGCGAGACAGGGGGCGGGTATGGCTACACCTTC.

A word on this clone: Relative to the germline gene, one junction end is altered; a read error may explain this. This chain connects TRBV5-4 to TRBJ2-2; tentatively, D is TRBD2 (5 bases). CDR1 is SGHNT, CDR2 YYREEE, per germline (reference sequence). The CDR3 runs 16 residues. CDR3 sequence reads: CASRSAGSPLTGELFF. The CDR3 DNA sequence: TGTGCCAGCAGGAGCGCGGGCAGTCCCTTGACCGGAGAGCTGTTTTTT. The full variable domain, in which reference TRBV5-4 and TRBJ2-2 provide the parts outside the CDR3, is ETGVTQSPTHLIKTRGQQVTLRCSSQSGHNTVSWYQQALGQGPQFIFQYYREEENGRGNFPPRFSGLQFPNYSSELNVNALELDDSALYLCASRSAGSPLTGELFFGEGSRLTVL.

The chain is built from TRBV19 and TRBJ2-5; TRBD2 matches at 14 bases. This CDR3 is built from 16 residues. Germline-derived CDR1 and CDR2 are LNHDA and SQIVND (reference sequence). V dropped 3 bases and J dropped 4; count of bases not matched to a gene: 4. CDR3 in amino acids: CASSMGTSGRGETQYF. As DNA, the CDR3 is TGTGCCAGTAGTATGGGGACTAGCGGGAGAGGAGAGACCCAGTACTTC.

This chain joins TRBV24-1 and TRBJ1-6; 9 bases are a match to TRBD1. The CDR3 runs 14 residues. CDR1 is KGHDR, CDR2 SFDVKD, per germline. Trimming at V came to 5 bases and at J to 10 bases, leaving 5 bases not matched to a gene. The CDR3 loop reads CATSGTGVDSPLHF. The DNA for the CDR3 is TGTGCCACCAGTGGGACAGGGGTTGACTCACCCCTCCACTTT.

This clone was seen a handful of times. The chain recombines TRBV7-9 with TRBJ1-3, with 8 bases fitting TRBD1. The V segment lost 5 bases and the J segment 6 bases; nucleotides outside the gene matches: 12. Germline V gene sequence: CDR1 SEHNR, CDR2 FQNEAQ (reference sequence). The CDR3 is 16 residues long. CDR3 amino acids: CASSPRTGSIANTIYF. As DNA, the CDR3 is TGTGCCAGCAGCCCCCGGACAGGGAGTATCGCAAACACCATATATTTT.

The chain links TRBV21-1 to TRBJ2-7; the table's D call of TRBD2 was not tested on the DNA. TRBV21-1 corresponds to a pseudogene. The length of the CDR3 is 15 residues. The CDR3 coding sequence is TGTGCCAGCAGCAAAGCTAGCGGGGAACCCTACGAGCAGTACTTC. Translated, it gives CASSKASGEPYEQYF.

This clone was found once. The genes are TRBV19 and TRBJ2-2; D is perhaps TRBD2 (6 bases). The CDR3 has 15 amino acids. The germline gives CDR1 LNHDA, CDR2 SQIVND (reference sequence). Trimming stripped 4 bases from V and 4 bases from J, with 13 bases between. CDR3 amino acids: CASSRWGVATGELFF. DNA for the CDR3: TGTGCCAGTAGTAGGTGGGGGGTGGCCACCGGGGAGCTGTTTTTT.

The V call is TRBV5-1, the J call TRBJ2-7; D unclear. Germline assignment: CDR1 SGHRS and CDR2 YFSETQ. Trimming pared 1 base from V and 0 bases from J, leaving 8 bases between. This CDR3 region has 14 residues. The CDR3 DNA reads TGCGCCAGCAGCTTGATTGAGAGCTCCTACGAGCAGTACTTC. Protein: CASSLIESSYEQYF. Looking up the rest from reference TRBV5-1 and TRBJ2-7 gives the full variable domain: KAGVTQTPRYLIKTRGQQVTLSCSPISGHRSVSWYQQTPGQGLQFLFEYFSETQRNKGNFPGRFSGRQFSNSRSEMNVSTLELGDSALYLCASSLIESSYEQYFGPGTRLTVT.

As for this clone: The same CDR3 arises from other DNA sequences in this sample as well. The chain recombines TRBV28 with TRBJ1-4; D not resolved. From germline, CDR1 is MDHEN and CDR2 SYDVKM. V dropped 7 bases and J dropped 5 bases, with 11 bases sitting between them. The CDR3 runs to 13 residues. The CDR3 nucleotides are TGTGCCAGCACTCAGACTGAGAATGAAAAACTGTTTTTT. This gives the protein CASTQTENEKLFF. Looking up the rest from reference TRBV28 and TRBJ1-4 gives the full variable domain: DVKVTQSSRYLVKRTGEKVFLECVQDMDHENMFWYRQDPGLGLRLIYFSYDVKMKEKGDIPEGYSVSREKKERFSLILESASTNQTSMYLCASTQTENEKLFFGSGTQLSVL.

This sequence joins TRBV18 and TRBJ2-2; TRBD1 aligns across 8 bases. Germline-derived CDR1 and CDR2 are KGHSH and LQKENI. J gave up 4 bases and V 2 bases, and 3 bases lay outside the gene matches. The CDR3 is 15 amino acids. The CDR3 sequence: CASSPWTGSTGELFF. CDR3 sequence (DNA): TGTGCCAGCTCACCATGGACAGGGAGCACCGGGGAGCTGTTTTTT.

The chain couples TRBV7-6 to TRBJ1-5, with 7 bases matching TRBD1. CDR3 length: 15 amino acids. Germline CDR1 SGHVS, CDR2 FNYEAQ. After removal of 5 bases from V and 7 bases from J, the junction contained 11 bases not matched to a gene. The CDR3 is CASSPRPEGAQPQHF. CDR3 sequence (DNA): TGTGCCAGCAGCCCCAGGCCCGAGGGGGCCCAGCCCCAGCATTTT. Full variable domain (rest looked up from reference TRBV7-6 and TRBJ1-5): GAGVSQSPRYKVTKRGQDVALRCDPISGHVSLYWYRQALGQGPEFLTYFNYEAQQDKSGLPNDRFSAERPEGSISTLTIQRTEQRDSAMYRCASSPRPEGAQPQHFGDGTRLSIL.

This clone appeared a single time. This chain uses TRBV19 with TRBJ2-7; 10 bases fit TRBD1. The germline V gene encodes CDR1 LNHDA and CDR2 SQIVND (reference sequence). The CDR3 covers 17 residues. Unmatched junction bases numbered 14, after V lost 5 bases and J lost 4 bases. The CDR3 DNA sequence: TGTGCCAGTAGTGCAACGATAAGACAGGGGGCCGGATACGAGCAGTACTTC. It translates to CASSATIRQGAGYEQYF.

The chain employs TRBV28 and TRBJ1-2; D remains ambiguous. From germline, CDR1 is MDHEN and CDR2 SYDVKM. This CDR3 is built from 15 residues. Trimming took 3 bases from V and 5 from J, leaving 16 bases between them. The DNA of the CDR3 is TGTGCCAGCAGTTTTAATCGTTACACGGGATATGGCTACACCTTC. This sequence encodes CASSFNRYTGYGYTF.

CDR3 sequence (DNA): TGTGCCAGCAGCACCAACTATCGGACAGGGAGGGCCAAAAACATTCAGTACTTC. Translated: CASSTNYRTGRAKNIQYF. The chain is built from TRBV5-4 and TRBJ2-4; 8 nucleotides agree with TRBD1. This CDR3 has 18 amino acids. J was trimmed by 1 base and V by 4 bases; bases with no gene match: 13. CDR1 is SGHNT and CDR2 is YYREEE in the germline V gene (reference sequence). Filled out from reference TRBV5-4 and TRBJ2-4, the complete variable domain reads ETGVTQSPTHLIKTRGQQVTLRCSSQSGHNTVSWYQQALGQGPQFIFQYYREEENGRGNFPPRFSGLQFPNYSSELNVNALELDDSALYLCASSTNYRTGRAKNIQYFGAGTRLSVL.

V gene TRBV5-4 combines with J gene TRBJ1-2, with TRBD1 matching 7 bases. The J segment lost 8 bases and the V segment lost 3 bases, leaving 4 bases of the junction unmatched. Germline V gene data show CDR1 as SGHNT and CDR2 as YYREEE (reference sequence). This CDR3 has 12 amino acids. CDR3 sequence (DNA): TGTGCCAGCAGCTCAGGGGGTTGGGGCTACACCTTC. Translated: CASSSGGWGYTF.

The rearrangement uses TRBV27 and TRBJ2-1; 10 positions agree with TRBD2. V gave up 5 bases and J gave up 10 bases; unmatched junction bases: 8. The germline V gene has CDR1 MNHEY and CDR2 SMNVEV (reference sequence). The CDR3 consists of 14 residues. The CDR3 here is CASSPIAGGGEQFF. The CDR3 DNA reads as TGTGCCAGCAGTCCTATAGCGGGGGGCGGAGAGCAGTTCTTC.

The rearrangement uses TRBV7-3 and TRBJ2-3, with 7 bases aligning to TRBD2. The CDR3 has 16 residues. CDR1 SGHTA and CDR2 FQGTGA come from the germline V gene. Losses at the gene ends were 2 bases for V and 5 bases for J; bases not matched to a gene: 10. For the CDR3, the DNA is TGTGCCAGCAGCTTACAGCCGGGGGGAGTGGAAGATACGCAGTATTTT. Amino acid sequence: CASSLQPGGVEDTQYF.

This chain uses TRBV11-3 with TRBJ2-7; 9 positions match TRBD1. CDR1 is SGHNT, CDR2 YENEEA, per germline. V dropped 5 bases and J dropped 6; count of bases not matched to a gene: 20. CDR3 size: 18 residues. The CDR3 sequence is CASSLITRGGGQGCEQYF. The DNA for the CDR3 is TGTGCCAGCAGCCTAATAACTCGGGGCGGGGGACAGGGCTGCGAGCAGTACTTC.

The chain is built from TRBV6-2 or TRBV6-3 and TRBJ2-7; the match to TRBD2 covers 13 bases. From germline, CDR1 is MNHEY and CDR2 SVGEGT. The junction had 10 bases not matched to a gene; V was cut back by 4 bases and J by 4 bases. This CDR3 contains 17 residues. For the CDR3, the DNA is TGTGCCAGCAGTTTCAGACTAGCGGGAGGTCGATGGTACGAGCAGTACTTC. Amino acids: CASSFRLAGGRWYEQYF.

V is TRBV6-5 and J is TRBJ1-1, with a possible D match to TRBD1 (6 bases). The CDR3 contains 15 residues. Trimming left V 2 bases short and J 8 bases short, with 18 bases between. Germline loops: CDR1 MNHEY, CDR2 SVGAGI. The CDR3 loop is CASSYKTDRRIEAFF. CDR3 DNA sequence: TGTGCCAGCAGTTACAAAACAGACAGGCGAATAGAAGCTTTCTTT.

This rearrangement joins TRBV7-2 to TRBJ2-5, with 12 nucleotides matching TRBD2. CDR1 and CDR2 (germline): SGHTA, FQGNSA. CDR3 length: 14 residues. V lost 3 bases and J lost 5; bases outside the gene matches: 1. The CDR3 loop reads CASSLTSGGETQYF. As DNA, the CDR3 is TGTGCCAGCAGCTTGACTAGCGGGGGTGAGACCCAGTACTTC.

CDR3: CASSIGTGGADGYTF. CDR3 nucleotides: TGTGCCAGCAGCATAGGGACAGGGGGCGCGGATGGCTACACCTTC. V and J are TRBV7-8 and TRBJ1-2; 12 bases fit TRBD1. The CDR3 totals 15 residues. Looked up from germline, CDR1 is SGHVS and CDR2 is FQNEAQ. V dropped 5 bases and J dropped 6; count of bases not matched to a gene: 7.

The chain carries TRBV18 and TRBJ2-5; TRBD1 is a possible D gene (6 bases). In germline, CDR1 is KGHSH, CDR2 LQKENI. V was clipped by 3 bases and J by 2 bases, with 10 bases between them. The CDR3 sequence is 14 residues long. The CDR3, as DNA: TGTGCCAGCTCACCTAACAGGGCTCAAGAGACCCAGTACTTC. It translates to CASSPNRAQETQYF.

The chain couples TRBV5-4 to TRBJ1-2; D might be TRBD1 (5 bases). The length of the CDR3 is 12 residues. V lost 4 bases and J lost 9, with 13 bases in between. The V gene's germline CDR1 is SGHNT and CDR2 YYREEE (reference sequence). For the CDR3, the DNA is TGTGCCAGCAGCCCTAAGGGGTTAAGCTACACCTTC. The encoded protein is CASSPKGLSYTF.